These 6 T cell receptor beta chains originate from one sample sequenced in a study of T cells in Graves' hyperthyroidism and ophthalmopathy. Amplification yielded TCR beta CDR3 regions, with RNA transcripts as the source. The TCR CDR3 first-round RT-PCR relied on the HTBI primer set. TCRdb independently ran MiXCR on the multiplex PCR reads; one entry per CDR3 protein. Among a few hundred thousand distinct CDR3 sequences, 20% to 25% were seen once, and the ten largest hold 70% to 75%. Sequencing input: blood. These receptors were taken from a man aged 45-65 years with Graves' hyperthyroidism.

This chain connects TRBV27 to TRBJ2-1; TRBD2 agrees at 8 bases. V trimming: 3 bases; J trimming: 7 bases; junction bases outside the gene matches: 2. Germline loops: CDR1 MNHEY, CDR2 SMNVEV (reference sequence). This CDR3 is built from 13 residues. In DNA form, the CDR3 reads TGTGCCAGCAGTTTCCCTAGCGGGAATGAGCAGTTCTTC. As protein: CASSFPSGNEQFF.

The chain recombines TRBV7-9 with TRBJ1-1; no firm D call. Germline V gene data show CDR1 as SEHNR and CDR2 as FQNEAQ (reference sequence). Trimming removed 4 bases at V and 4 bases at J, with 16 bases between. The CDR3 has 15 residues. The CDR3 DNA is TGTGCCAGCAGCTCCGGCAACGTCGATACCACTGAAGCTTTCTTT. This encodes CASSSGNVDTTEAFF.

V usage is TRBV6-5 and J usage is TRBJ1-2; D call uncertain. V was trimmed by 6 bases and J by 3 bases, leaving 14 bases between them. Germline-derived CDR1 and CDR2 are MNHEY and SVGAGI. The CDR3 sequence is 14 residues long. CDR3: CASRLGRSHYGYTF. As DNA, the CDR3 is TGTGCCAGCAGATTAGGACGGTCTCACTATGGCTACACCTTC.

The chain recombines TRBV5-1 with TRBJ2-1; D is undetermined. The CDR3 consists of 12 residues. V was pared by 2 bases and J by 6 bases, with 6 bases between. Germline V lookup: CDR1 SGHRS, CDR2 YFSETQ. The CDR3 region is CASSLKPNEQFF. CDR3 DNA: TGCGCCAGCAGCTTAAAACCCAATGAGCAGTTCTTC.

The chain has TRBV4-2 and TRBJ1-5; no clear D. CDR3 length equals 16 residues. With 1 base removed from V and 0 bases from J, the gap between germline ends came to 10 bases. In germline, CDR1 is LGHNA, CDR2 YNFKEQ. The CDR3, as DNA: TGTGCCAGCAGCCAAGTACAGCCGTATAGCAATCAGCCCCAGCATTTT. Its translation is CASSQVQPYSNQPQHF.

V usage is TRBV20-1 and J usage is TRBJ1-1; TRBD1 matches at 7 bases. The germline gives CDR1 DFQATT, CDR2 SNEGSKA (reference sequence). V was pared by 1 base and J by 10 bases, with 9 bases of the junction left unmatched. The CDR3 is 13 residues long. The CDR3 is CSARGSKGARAFF. The CDR3 DNA is TGCAGTGCTAGAGGTAGTAAGGGGGCGCGAGCTTTCTTT.